This TCR beta chain originates from a study of OX40 agonist ivuxolimab in advanced cancers. Study results and caveats: In the 0.1 to 3.0 mg/kg range, CD4+ and CD8+ blood T cells had expanded clonally by week 6.

Regarding this clone: Its antigen is unknown.

CDR1 is GTSNPN, CDR2 SVGIG, per germline (reference sequence). The CDR3 runs to 11 residues. The ends were cut back, 5 bases at V and 0 bases at J, with 5 bases in the middle. Method: immunoSEQ multiplex PCR; TCRdb's copy keeps in-frame clones and lacks some. The sample contains just under 80,000 clones, around 91% of which appear only once. The chain employs TRBV30 and TRBJ2-7; D unresolved. This receptor was identified in an adult with an advanced solid tumor such as melanoma, head and neck, liver or kidney cancer. The source was CD4+ or CD8+ T cells sorted from blood, collected in a trial of the OX40 agonist ivuxolimab. The CDR3 DNA sequence: TGTGCCTGGGGGATCTCCTACGAGCAGTACTTC. It is translated as CAWGISYEQYF.